The rows below give T cell receptor beta chains drawn from one sample of a study of Graves' ophthalmopathy and Graves' hyperthyroidism. TCRdb analysed the multiplex PCR reads with MiXCR anew, one entry per CDR3 protein. Of some 160,000 distinct CDR3 sequences listed, under 45% are singletons. The sample consisted of peripheral blood. The origin of the receptors is a man aged 30 to 45 with Graves' ophthalmopathy. Each CDR3 is given with its conserved first and last residue. D genes are given only for firm matches. Clone size appears in some rows only: once, few, many, or a class for an expanded clone.

TRBV6-1	TRBD1	TRBJ2-7	-	CASQRGQGTYEQYF	TGTGCCAGCCAGCGGGGACAGGGGACCTACGAGCAGTACTTC
TRBV6-5	-	TRBJ1-2	-	CASSYSADLNYGYTF	TGTGCCAGCAGTTACTCGGCAGATTTGAACTATGGCTACACCTTC
TRBV12-5	-	TRBJ2-1	-	CASGSNGYEQFF	TGTGCTAGCGGGAGCAACGGTTATGAGCAGTTCTTC
TRBV4-2	TRBD1	TRBJ1-1	many	CASSQGPGTGGFDTEAFF	TGTGCCAGCAGCCAGGGACCCGGGACAGGGGGCTTTGACACTGAAGCTTTCTTT
TRBV6-1	-	TRBJ1-1	many	CASSKGRRNTEAFF	TGTGCCAGCAGCAAGGGACGGAGGAACACTGAAGCTTTCTTT
TRBV7-8	-	TRBJ1-6	once	CASSSSGSPLHF	TGTGCCAGCAGCTCCAGTGGTTCACCCCTCCACTTT
TRBV7-9	-	TRBJ1-2	-	CASNNRALGYTF	TGTGCCAGCAACAACAGGGCCCTTGGCTACACCTTC
TRBV12-3/TRBV12-4	TRBD1	TRBJ2-7	-	CASSLSIRQGHEQYF	TGTGCCAGCAGTTTATCGATACGACAGGGCCACGAGCAGTACTTC
TRBV6-1	-	TRBJ1-1	-	CASGQRLNTEAFF	TGTGCCAGCGGGCAAAGGCTGAACACTGAAGCTTTCTTT
TRBV20-1	-	TRBJ1-2	-	CSAPKDLGGYTF	TGCAGTGCGCCCAAAGACTTGGGGGGCTACACCTTC
TRBV6-1	-	TRBJ1-5	-	CATRGGSSNQPQHF	TGTGCCACTAGGGGGGGGTCCAGCAATCAGCCCCAGCATTTT
TRBV19	-	TRBJ1-1	many	CASSNSDTEAFF	TGTGCCAGTAGTAACTCCGACACTGAAGCTTTCTTT
TRBV19	-	TRBJ1-2	-	CASSRQDNYGYTF	TGTGCCAGTAGTCGACAGGATAACTATGGCTACACCTTC
TRBV7-2	-	TRBJ2-7	many	CASVRSGTDSYEQYF	TGTGCCAGCGTCAGATCCGGGACGGACTCCTACGAGCAGTACTTC
TRBV25-1	-	TRBJ1-4	many	CASSDLGKLFF	TGTGCCAGCAGCGACTTAGGAAAACTGTTTTTT
TRBV6-1	-	TRBJ1-6	many	CASSEVKTNNSPLHF	TGTGCCAGCAGTGAAGTGAAGACTAATAATTCACCCCTCCACTTT
TRBV11-3	-	TRBJ1-1	-	CASSFRQGSTEAFF	TGTGCCAGCAGCTTCCGGCAGGGGAGCACTGAAGCTTTCTTT
TRBV5-5	TRBD2	TRBJ2-7	-	CASSPVGLAGEQYF	TGTGCCAGCAGCCCCGTGGGACTAGCGGGCGAGCAGTACTTC
TRBV6-5	-	TRBJ2-2	-	CASSYGPDTGELFF	TGTGCCAGCAGTTACGGCCCTGACACCGGGGAGCTGTTTTTT
TRBV14	TRBD2	TRBJ2-7	many	CASSHSASGGYEQYF	TGTGCCAGCAGCCACTCGGCTAGCGGGGGCTACGAGCAGTACTTC
TRBV12-3/TRBV12-4	-	TRBJ1-5	few	CASSFFGGNQPQHF	TGTGCCAGCAGTTTCTTTGGAGGGAACCAGCCCCAGCATTTT
TRBV28	TRBD2	TRBJ2-7	once	CASSALGGAPEQYF	TGTGCCAGCAGTGCCCTCGGGGGGGCCCCCGAGCAGTACTTC
TRBV15	-	TRBJ1-1	once	CATSRERGEPEAFF	TGTGCCACCAGCAGAGAACGAGGGGAGCCTGAAGCTTTCTTT
TRBV4-3	-	TRBJ2-7	many	CASSPGRTDPYEQYF	TGCGCCAGCAGCCCGGGCAGGACAGATCCCTACGAGCAGTACTTC
TRBV6-1	-	TRBJ2-7	-	CASSESQPEQYF	TGTGCCAGCAGTGAAAGCCAGCCCGAGCAGTACTTC
TRBV20-1	-	TRBJ2-7	many	CSARDQVWGDEQYF	TGCAGTGCTAGAGATCAAGTATGGGGGGACGAGCAGTACTTC
TRBV27	-	TRBJ1-2	few	CASSLASYPDAGYTF	TGTGCCAGCAGTTTAGCGTCCTATCCAGACGCTGGCTACACCTTC
TRBV12-3/TRBV12-4	-	TRBJ1-1	few	CASRERWGTEAFF	TGTGCCAGCAGGGAAAGGTGGGGCACTGAAGCTTTCTTT
TRBV7-3	-	TRBJ2-7	once	CASSLDSQSSYEQYF	TGTGCCAGCAGCCTAGACAGTCAGAGCTCCTACGAGCAGTACTTC
TRBV27	-	TRBJ1-5	few	CASSLFQGNQPQHF	TGTGCCAGCAGTTTATTTCAGGGCAATCAGCCCCAGCATTTT